This is a list of T cell receptor beta chains from one sample in a study of T cells after yellow fever vaccination. TCRdb called the 5' RACE reads again in MiXCR, with one record for every CDR3 protein. The table lists 250,000 to 400,000 distinct CDR3 sequences, roughly 4.3% of them singletons. This sample comprised PBMCs, obtained 5 days after the yellow fever booster vaccination. These receptors all stem from a man younger than 30 who received the YFV17D yellow fever vaccine. The CDR3 runs from the conserved cysteine through the conserved F or W. A D gene is named only where the DNA matches it firmly. Where a row states a size, it is once, few, many or the class of an expanded clone; other rows omit it.

D gene: NA; V gene: TRBV4-3; J gene: TRBJ2-6; clone size: NA; CDR3 protein: CASSQAGAGANVLTF; CDR3 DNA: TGCGCCAGCAGCCAAGCGGGTGCTGGGGCCAACGTCCTGACTTTC
D gene: NA; V gene: TRBV7-9; J gene: TRBJ2-3; clone size: few; CDR3 protein: CASSTNGGPGDTQYF; CDR3 DNA: TGTGCCAGCAGCACAAACGGGGGGCCCGGAGATACGCAGTATTTT
D gene: NA; V gene: TRBV27; J gene: TRBJ1-2; clone size: few; CDR3 protein: CASSLSPGTNYGYTF; CDR3 DNA: TGTGCCAGCAGTTTATCGCCGGGAACTAACTATGGCTACACCTTC
D gene: NA; V gene: TRBV7-2; J gene: TRBJ1-2; clone size: few; CDR3 protein: CASSLAPTRTYGYTF; CDR3 DNA: TGTGCCAGCAGCTTAGCGCCCACAAGGACCTATGGCTACACCTTC
D gene: NA; V gene: TRBV6-6; J gene: TRBJ1-4; clone size: NA; CDR3 protein: CASTGAGHEKLFF; CDR3 DNA: TGTGCCAGCACAGGGGCAGGGCATGAAAAACTGTTTTTT
D gene: NA; V gene: TRBV2; J gene: TRBJ1-2; clone size: NA; CDR3 protein: CASRVSIANYGYTF; CDR3 DNA: TGTGCCAGCAGAGTTTCCATAGCTAACTATGGCTACACCTTC
D gene: NA; V gene: TRBV4-3; J gene: TRBJ2-7; clone size: NA; CDR3 protein: CASSQDTGPYEQYF; CDR3 DNA: TGCGCCAGCAGCCAAGATACAGGGCCCTACGAGCAGTACTTC
D gene: NA; V gene: TRBV9; J gene: TRBJ1-6; clone size: few; CDR3 protein: CASSRRGNSPLHF; CDR3 DNA: TGTGCCAGCAGCCGGCGGGGGAATTCACCCCTCCACTTT
D gene: NA; V gene: TRBV20-1; J gene: TRBJ1-5; clone size: many; CDR3 protein: CSAEGSNQPQHF; CDR3 DNA: TGCAGTGCTGAGGGCAGCAATCAGCCCCAGCATTTT
D gene: TRBD1; V gene: TRBV28; J gene: TRBJ2-2; clone size: few; CDR3 protein: CASSRDRVNTGELFF; CDR3 DNA: TGTGCCAGCAGTCGGGACAGGGTGAACACCGGGGAGCTGTTTTTT
D gene: NA; V gene: TRBV6-6; J gene: TRBJ1-5; clone size: few; CDR3 protein: CAALSDDSNQPQHF; CDR3 DNA: TGTGCCGCCCTGTCGGATGATAGCAATCAGCCCCAGCATTTT
D gene: NA; V gene: TRBV29-1; J gene: TRBJ1-1; clone size: many; CDR3 protein: CSAGRMNTEAFF; CDR3 DNA: TGCAGCGCCGGACGGATGAACACTGAAGCTTTCTTT
D gene: TRBD2; V gene: TRBV10-3; J gene: TRBJ2-3; clone size: few; CDR3 protein: CAISGAGTSGTDTQYF; CDR3 DNA: TGTGCCATCAGTGGTGCCGGGACTAGCGGCACAGATACGCAGTATTTT
D gene: NA; V gene: TRBV29-1; J gene: TRBJ1-3; clone size: NA; CDR3 protein: CSVVQGGGNTIYF; CDR3 DNA: TGCAGCGTTGTTCAGGGAGGTGGAAACACCATATATTTT
D gene: NA; V gene: TRBV12-3/TRBV12-4; J gene: TRBJ2-3; clone size: few; CDR3 protein: CASRGRFTDTQYF; CDR3 DNA: TGTGCCAGCAGGGGACGGTTCACAGATACGCAGTATTTT
D gene: NA; V gene: TRBV10-3; J gene: TRBJ1-1; clone size: many; CDR3 protein: CAIQGPTGTEAFF; CDR3 DNA: TGTGCCATCCAAGGCCCGACAGGCACTGAAGCTTTCTTT
D gene: NA; V gene: TRBV5-1; J gene: TRBJ2-2; clone size: NA; CDR3 protein: CASSLGPPLETGELFF; CDR3 DNA: TGCGCCAGCAGCTTGGGGCCCCCCCTGGAGACCGGGGAGCTGTTTTTT
D gene: NA; V gene: TRBV5-1; J gene: TRBJ1-5; clone size: few; CDR3 protein: CASSLDLGNQPQHF; CDR3 DNA: TGCGCCAGCAGCTTGGACCTTGGCAATCAGCCCCAGCATTTT
D gene: TRBD2; V gene: TRBV6-6; J gene: TRBJ2-1; clone size: few; CDR3 protein: CASDFRLAGGPGDGEQFF; CDR3 DNA: TGTGCCAGCGACTTTCGACTAGCGGGGGGGCCGGGAGACGGTGAGCAGTTCTTC
D gene: NA; V gene: TRBV27; J gene: TRBJ2-1; clone size: few; CDR3 protein: CASARVGREQFF; CDR3 DNA: TGTGCCAGCGCCAGGGTAGGGCGTGAGCAGTTCTTC
D gene: NA; V gene: TRBV3-1; J gene: TRBJ1-3; clone size: NA; CDR3 protein: CASSQEAYSGNTIYF; CDR3 DNA: TGTGCCAGCAGCCAAGAGGCCTACTCTGGAAACACCATATATTTT
D gene: NA; V gene: TRBV20-1; J gene: TRBJ1-4; clone size: few; CDR3 protein: CSARESGGDEKLFF; CDR3 DNA: TGCAGTGCTAGAGAGTCTGGAGGGGATGAAAAACTGTTTTTT
D gene: NA; V gene: TRBV29-1; J gene: TRBJ1-1; clone size: many; CDR3 protein: CSSLWNTEAFF; CDR3 DNA: TGCAGCTCTCTTTGGAACACTGAAGCTTTCTTT
D gene: NA; V gene: TRBV7-9; J gene: TRBJ1-2; clone size: many; CDR3 protein: CASSLYGPGGGYTF; CDR3 DNA: TGTGCCAGCAGCTTATACGGCCCTGGTGGTGGCTACACCTTC
D gene: TRBD1; V gene: TRBV6-5; J gene: TRBJ1-1; clone size: few; CDR3 protein: CASGQGGAAEAFF; CDR3 DNA: TGTGCCAGCGGCCAGGGGGGGGCGGCTGAAGCTTTCTTT
D gene: NA; V gene: TRBV5-1; J gene: TRBJ2-2; clone size: few; CDR3 protein: CASSTTVNTGELFF; CDR3 DNA: TGCGCCAGCAGCACGACAGTTAACACCGGGGAGCTGTTTTTT
D gene: NA; V gene: TRBV24-1; J gene: TRBJ2-5; clone size: NA; CDR3 protein: CATSDLPRGRVETQYF; CDR3 DNA: TGTGCCACCAGTGATTTGCCCCGGGGACGGGTAGAGACCCAGTACTTC
D gene: NA; V gene: TRBV20-1; J gene: TRBJ1-5; clone size: NA; CDR3 protein: CSARGVGPDQPQHF; CDR3 DNA: TGCAGTGCTAGGGGGGTTGGACCCGATCAGCCCCAGCATTTT
D gene: TRBD2; V gene: TRBV4-1; J gene: TRBJ2-2; clone size: NA; CDR3 protein: CASSNIDMGLASGELFF; CDR3 DNA: TGCGCCAGCAGCAATATCGACATGGGACTAGCTTCCGGGGAGCTGTTTTTT
D gene: NA; V gene: TRBV11-2; J gene: TRBJ2-6; clone size: many; CDR3 protein: CASSGPGANVLTF; CDR3 DNA: TGTGCCAGTTCAGGACCTGGGGCCAACGTCCTGACTTTC
D gene: TRBD2; V gene: TRBV3-1; J gene: TRBJ2-3; clone size: NA; CDR3 protein: CASSQGLAVITDTQYF; CDR3 DNA: TGTGCCAGCAGCCAGGGACTAGCGGTGATCACAGATACGCAGTATTTT
D gene: NA; V gene: TRBV18; J gene: TRBJ1-1; clone size: NA; CDR3 protein: CASSKGVSTEAFF; CDR3 DNA: TGTGCCAGCTCAAAAGGGGTGAGCACTGAAGCTTTCTTT
D gene: TRBD2; V gene: TRBV19; J gene: TRBJ2-1; clone size: NA; CDR3 protein: CASSATSGGSYNEQFF; CDR3 DNA: TGTGCCAGTAGCGCTACTAGCGGGGGCTCCTACAATGAGCAGTTCTTC
D gene: TRBD2; V gene: TRBV6-5; J gene: TRBJ2-2; clone size: few; CDR3 protein: CASSWGLAGAGELFF; CDR3 DNA: TGTGCCAGCAGTTGGGGACTAGCGGGGGCCGGGGAGCTGTTTTTT
D gene: TRBD2; V gene: TRBV11-2; J gene: TRBJ2-3; clone size: few; CDR3 protein: CASSLVGSSGYTDTQYF; CDR3 DNA: TGTGCCAGCAGCTTAGTTGGGTCTAGCGGATACACAGATACGCAGTATTTT
D gene: NA; V gene: TRBV5-1; J gene: TRBJ2-3; clone size: many; CDR3 protein: CASSAWGRSSTDTQYF; CDR3 DNA: TGCGCCAGCAGCGCCTGGGGACGGTCTAGCACAGATACGCAGTATTTT
D gene: TRBD2; V gene: TRBV3-1; J gene: TRBJ2-1; clone size: many; CDR3 protein: CASSQGASGGKNEQFF; CDR3 DNA: TGTGCCAGCAGCCAAGGAGCGTCGGGGGGGAAAAATGAGCAGTTCTTC
D gene: TRBD1; V gene: TRBV19; J gene: TRBJ2-2; clone size: NA; CDR3 protein: CASSETGGPMDTGELFF; CDR3 DNA: TGTGCCAGTAGTGAAACAGGGGGACCTATGGACACCGGGGAGCTGTTTTTT
D gene: NA; V gene: TRBV19; J gene: TRBJ1-4; clone size: NA; CDR3 protein: CASTNQATNEKLFF; CDR3 DNA: TGTGCCAGTACTAACCAGGCAACTAATGAAAAACTGTTTTTT
D gene: NA; V gene: TRBV25-1; J gene: TRBJ2-3; clone size: few; CDR3 protein: CASSEGWSDTQYF; CDR3 DNA: TGTGCCAGCAGTGAGGGGTGGTCAGATACGCAGTATTTT
D gene: NA; V gene: TRBV10-3; J gene: TRBJ1-6; clone size: NA; CDR3 protein: CATGQAGPPLHF; CDR3 DNA: TGTGCCACCGGACAAGCAGGGCCACCCCTCCACTTT